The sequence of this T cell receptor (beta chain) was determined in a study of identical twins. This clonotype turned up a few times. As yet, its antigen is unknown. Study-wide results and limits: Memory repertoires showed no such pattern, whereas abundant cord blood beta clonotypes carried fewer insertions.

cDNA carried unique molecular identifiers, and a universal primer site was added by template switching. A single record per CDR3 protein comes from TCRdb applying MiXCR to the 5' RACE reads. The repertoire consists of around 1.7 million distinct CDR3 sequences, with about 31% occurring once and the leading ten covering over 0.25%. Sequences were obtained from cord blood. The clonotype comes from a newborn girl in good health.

CDR3 amino acids: CAISESSGRGYNEQFF. For the CDR3, the DNA is TGTGCCATCAGTGAGTCAAGCGGGAGGGGGTACAATGAGCAGTTCTTC. The J gene is TRBJ2-1, the V gene TRBV10-3, with 10 bases matching TRBD2. Germline V gene data show CDR1 as ENHRY and CDR2 as SYGVKD. The CDR3 extends over 16 amino acids. J lost 4 bases, V lost 0 bases, and 3 bases had no gene match.